This TCR beta chain was found in a study of a mutant IDH1 vaccine in newly diagnosed glioma. As to time point: week 47, end of study. In the vaccine, a single dose held 300 ug of the mutant IDH1 20-mer peptide, along with topical imiquimod. Some clones are missing from TCRdb's copy, which holds only in-frame ones; the method was immunoSEQ multiplex PCR. The sample has 30,000 to 40,000 clones; around 87% are singletons. Concerning this clone itself: Its target is not known.

Trimming removed 8 bases from V and 5 bases from J, with 15 bases in between. The CDR3 contains 13 residues. CDR1 and CDR2 from the germline V gene are SNHLY and FYNNEI. The source of this sequence is a woman aged 25 to 45 with glioma. The sequencing here drew on PBMCs, taken from a glioma patient whose treatment included an IDH1 peptide vaccine. This chain connects TRBV2 to TRBJ2-5; possibly TRBD2 for D (6 bases). The CDR3 spells CASHSGEAETQYF. CDR3 nucleotide sequence: TGTGCCAGCCATTCGGGGGAGGCGGAGACCCAGTACTTC.